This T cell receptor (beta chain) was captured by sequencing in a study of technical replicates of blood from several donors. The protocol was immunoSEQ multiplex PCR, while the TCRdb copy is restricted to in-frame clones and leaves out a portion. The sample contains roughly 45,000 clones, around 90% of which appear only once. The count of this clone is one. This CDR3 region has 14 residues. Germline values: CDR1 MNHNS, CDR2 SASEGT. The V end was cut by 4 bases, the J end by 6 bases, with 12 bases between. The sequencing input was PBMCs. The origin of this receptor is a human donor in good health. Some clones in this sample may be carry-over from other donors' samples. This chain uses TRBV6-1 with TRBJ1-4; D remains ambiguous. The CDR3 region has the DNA TGTGCCAGCAGTGCCAGATTCCCTGATGAAAAACTGTTTTTT. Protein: CASSARFPDEKLFF.